The 27 T cell receptor beta chains below were found in one sample sequenced in a study of cytomegalovirus exposure and HLA in healthy donors. The PCR contained 60 Vbeta and 13 Jbeta primers. Generated by immunoSEQ multiplex PCR, the TCRdb table keeps only in-frame clones and is missing some. Counted here are about 200,000 clones, under 90% occurring once; the ten biggest clones make up about 0.094%. Sequencing input: PBMCs. The receptors derive from a boy younger than 10 in good health and CMV-seronegative.

The chain combines TRBV15 with TRBJ2-1; TRBD2 matches 8 bases. CDR3 length: 15 amino acids. Germline V gives CDR1 LNHNV, CDR2 YYDKDF (reference sequence). Losses at the gene ends were 0 bases for V and 7 bases for J; bases not matched to a gene: 5. CDR3 nucleotide sequence: TGTGCCACCAGCAGAGATCTAGCGGGTCGTAATGAGCAGTTCTTC. This codes for CATSRDLAGRNEQFF.

This clone appeared a single time. The CDR3 protein is CASSVRDSGELFF. The DNA for the CDR3 is TGTGCCAGCAGTGTCCGGGATAGCGGGGAGCTGTTTTTT. The rearrangement joins TRBV6-1 to TRBJ2-2; possibly TRBD2 for D (5 bases). CDR3 length: 13 amino acids. Germline-derived CDR1 and CDR2 are MNHNS and SASEGT. The V end was cut by 4 bases, the J end by 7 bases, with 10 bases between.

The chain joins TRBV27 to TRBJ1-2; 8 bases are shared with TRBD1. Germline V gives CDR1 MNHEY, CDR2 SMNVEV (reference sequence). With V trimmed by 5 bases and J by 5 bases, 10 bases remained unmatched. The length of the CDR3 is 15 residues. The CDR3 region has the DNA TGTGCCAGCAGTGATACAGCGACAGGGGAATATGGCTACACCTTC. Amino acid sequence: CASSDTATGEYGYTF.

There are a few counts of this clone. The chain is built from TRBV7-2 and TRBJ1-4; D ambiguous. The CDR3 length is 15 residues. The ends were cut back, 3 bases at V and 5 bases at J, with 13 bases in the middle. Germline V lookup: CDR1 SGHTA, CDR2 FQGNSA. The CDR3 DNA sequence: TGTGCCAGCAGCTTCTACCGGGTCACCAATGAAAAACTGTTTTTT. Protein: CASSFYRVTNEKLFF.

This clone was counted a single time. V and J are TRBV30 and TRBJ2-1; maybe TRBD2 (6 bases). From germline, CDR1 is GTSNPN and CDR2 SVGIG (reference sequence). The CDR3 extends over 15 amino acids. Trimming took off 0 bases at V and 2 bases at J, with 11 bases between the two ends. The CDR3 spells CAWSVAGSPYNEQFF. The CDR3, as DNA: TGTGCCTGGAGTGTGGCCGGGAGCCCCTACAATGAGCAGTTCTTC.

The rearrangement links TRBV15 to TRBJ1-6; D perhaps matches TRBD1 (5 bases). Germline V CDR1 and CDR2: LNHNV, YYDKDF (reference sequence). The V and J ends lost 3 bases and 1 base respectively, with 7 bases between them. The CDR3 spans 15 residues. The CDR3 DNA reads TGTGCCACCAGCAGCGGGGGGTCCTATAATTCACCCCTCCACTTT. Its translation: CATSSGGSYNSPLHF.

The rearrangement links TRBV2 to TRBJ2-3, with no clear D. This CDR3 comprises 12 residues. In germline, CDR1 is SNHLY, CDR2 FYNNEI. With 6 bases removed from V and 1 base from J, the gap between germline ends came to 5 bases. The CDR3 region is CASSARTDTQYF. In nucleotides, the CDR3 is TGTGCCAGCAGCGCGCGCACAGATACGCAGTATTTT. Complete variable domain (other parts from reference TRBV2 and TRBJ2-3): EPEVTQTPSHQVTQMGQEVILRCVPISNHLYFYWYRQILGQKVEFLVSFYNNEISEKSEIFDDQFSVERPDGSNFTLKIRSTKLEDSAMYFCASSARTDTQYFGPGTRLTVL.

This rearrangement joins TRBV6-5 to TRBJ1-5, with D maybe TRBD1 (5 bases). V was trimmed by 5 bases and J by 6 bases, leaving 14 bases between them. The CDR3 is made up of 14 amino acids. Germline loops: CDR1 MNHEY, CDR2 SVGAGI. The CDR3 nucleotides read TGTGCCAGCAGTCGTCAGGGATCCAGTCAGCCCCAGCATTTT. It translates to CASSRQGSSQPQHF.

The rearrangement joins TRBV5-6 to TRBJ2-7, with 7 bases identical to TRBD1. V lost 0 bases, J lost 0 bases, and 6 bases stayed unmatched. CDR1 is SGHDT, CDR2 YYEEEE, per germline. CDR3 length equals 16 residues. As DNA, the CDR3 is TGTGCCAGCAGCTTGGTGGGCAGGGGGAGCTCCTACGAGCAGTACTTC. Its translation: CASSLVGRGSSYEQYF.

The V gene is TRBV4-2, the J gene TRBJ2-7; TRBD2 matches 9 bases. Losses at the gene ends were 4 bases for V and 4 bases for J; bases not matched to a gene: 11. In germline, CDR1 is LGHNA, CDR2 YNFKEQ. The CDR3 sequence is 16 residues long. CDR3 coding DNA: TGTGCCAGCAGCCCGGTCAGCGGGGGGCTGGAGTACGAGCAGTACTTC. Protein: CASSPVSGGLEYEQYF.

The rearrangement links TRBV4-1 to TRBJ2-3, with D tentatively TRBD2 (7 bases). With 2 bases removed from V and 4 bases from J, the gap between germline ends came to 19 bases. This CDR3 has 17 residues. Looked up from germline, CDR1 is MGHRA and CDR2 is YSYEKL. The CDR3 nucleotides read TGCGCCAGCAGCCAACCGCGGAGGGGGGGCCTTGCAGATACGCAGTATTTT. Translating gives CASSQPRRGGLADTQYF.

About this clone itself: Other DNA sequences in the sample encode the same CDR3. V gene TRBV30 combines with J gene TRBJ1-5; weak D call: TRBD1 (6 bases). This CDR3 spans 13 amino acids. From germline, CDR1 is GTSNPN and CDR2 SVGIG (reference sequence). The V end lost 0 bases, the J end lost 4 bases, and 7 bases lay between the germline ends. In nucleotides, the CDR3 is TGTGCCTGGAGTGTAGGGGGAAATCAGCCCCAGCATTTT. Its protein is CAWSVGGNQPQHF.

The chain employs TRBV11-2 and TRBJ2-7; D is uncertain. The V end was cut by 6 bases, the J end by 3 bases, with 12 bases between. The CDR3 runs 13 residues. Germline values: CDR1 SGHAT, CDR2 FQNNGV. The CDR3 DNA reads TGTGCCAGCAGTCCGCGCGGAAACTACGAGCAGTACTTC. Its translation is CASSPRGNYEQYF.

The chain joins TRBV5-6 to TRBJ2-7, with TRBD2 as a possible D gene (5 bases). CDR3 length: 18 amino acids. The germline V gene has CDR1 SGHDT and CDR2 YYEEEE. V was pared by 5 bases and J by 2 bases, with 26 bases between. CDR3 protein: CASSSVGVHSHPPYEQYF. CDR3 in DNA: TGTGCCAGCAGTTCCGTCGGGGTGCATAGCCACCCACCCTACGAGCAGTACTTC.

The chain joins TRBV28 to TRBJ1-2; D is perhaps TRBD1 (6 bases). V gave up 3 bases and J gave up 8 bases, with 13 bases separating them. Germline V CDR1 and CDR2: MDHEN, SYDVKM. The CDR3 covers 13 residues. As DNA, the CDR3 is TGTGCCAGCAGTTTGTTCAGGGGCGAAGGCTACACCTTC. It yields the protein CASSLFRGEGYTF.

The chain combines TRBV11-2 with TRBJ2-3; TRBD2 matches 12 bases. CDR3 size: 18 residues. Germline values: CDR1 SGHAT, CDR2 FQNNGV. The V segment lost 4 bases and the J segment 2 bases; nucleotides outside the gene matches: 10. The CDR3: CASSSIRTSGEDTDTQYF. CDR3 nucleotide sequence: TGTGCCAGCAGCTCAATCCGGACTAGCGGGGAAGACACAGATACGCAGTATTTT.

J is TRBJ1-2 and V is TRBV19, with a tentative D call TRBD1 (6 bases). Trimming stripped 3 bases from V and 4 bases from J, with 12 bases between. The CDR3 runs 14 residues. Germline CDR1 is LNHDA and CDR2 is SQIVND (reference sequence). The CDR3 DNA sequence: TGTGCCAGTAGTATTCCAGGGGCTTCCTATGGCTACACCTTC. Translated, it gives CASSIPGASYGYTF.

The chain is built from TRBV6-5 and TRBJ1-2; D is possibly TRBD1 (6 bases). This CDR3 contains 13 residues. Germline V gene sequence: CDR1 MNHEY, CDR2 SVGAGI. V shed 2 bases and J shed 2 bases, with 6 bases lying between them. The chain's CDR3 is CASSYTGNYGYTF. CDR3 coding DNA: TGTGCCAGCAGTTACACAGGGAACTATGGCTACACCTTC.

V gene TRBV27 combines with J gene TRBJ1-1; tentatively, D is TRBD1 (6 bases). CDR3 size: 14 residues. Germline lookup yields CDR1 MNHEY and CDR2 SMNVEV (reference sequence). Trimming took off 10 bases at V and 4 bases at J, with 19 bases between the two ends. Here the CDR3 DNA reads TGTGCCACAGCAGTGAGGGGGTCGGGCACTGAAGCTTTCTTT. Its protein is CATAVRGSGTEAFF.

The gene calls are TRBV7-2 and TRBJ1-6; D is unclear. This CDR3 spans 15 amino acids. Germline V gives CDR1 SGHTA, CDR2 FQGNSA. The ends were cut back, 1 base at V and 8 bases at J, with 12 bases in the middle. CDR3 DNA sequence: TGTGCCAGCAGCTTAGAACAGCTTCGAGATTCACCCCTCCACTTT. It yields the protein CASSLEQLRDSPLHF.

The chain couples TRBV6-6 to TRBJ2-5; TRBD2 matches at 8 bases. Germline lookup yields CDR1 MNHNY and CDR2 SVGAGI (reference sequence). This CDR3 is 15 amino acids long. V was pared by 6 bases and J by 2 bases, with 8 bases of the junction left unmatched. This CDR3 is CASSGGLGDQETQYF. The CDR3 DNA is TGTGCCAGCAGCGGGGGACTAGGGGATCAAGAGACCCAGTACTTC.

This chain connects TRBV7-2 to TRBJ2-6; D gene uncertain. Trimming removed 0 bases at V and 0 bases at J, with 9 bases between. Germline V gene lookup returns CDR1 SGHTA and CDR2 FQGNSA. The length of the CDR3 is 17 residues. The CDR3 region has the DNA TGTGCCAGCAGCTTAGCGCCTCAGGCCTCTGGGGCCAACGTCCTGACTTTC. It codes for CASSLAPQASGANVLTF.

The chain is built from TRBV9 and TRBJ2-6; D perhaps matches TRBD2 (6 bases). Trimming cost V 0 bases and J 0 bases, with 25 bases left between them. Looked up from germline, CDR1 is SGDLS and CDR2 is YYNGEE. There are 22 residues in the CDR3. CDR3 in amino acids: CASSVDLGGWEAPFSGANVLTF. CDR3 DNA sequence: TGTGCCAGCAGCGTAGATCTGGGAGGCTGGGAAGCCCCTTTCTCTGGGGCCAACGTCCTGACTTTC.

This chain joins TRBV19 and TRBJ1-1; tentative D call: TRBD1 (6 bases). V shed 6 bases and J shed 3 bases, with 14 bases lying between them. Germline loops: CDR1 LNHDA, CDR2 SQIVND (reference sequence). This CDR3 is 14 amino acids long. In DNA, the CDR3 is TGTGCCAGTAGCCGACAGGATTACGACACTGAAGCTTTCTTT. It encodes CASSRQDYDTEAFF.

The V call is TRBV15, the J call TRBJ2-3; 7 nucleotides align to TRBD1. From germline, CDR1 is LNHNV and CDR2 YYDKDF (reference sequence). The CDR3 has 14 amino acids. The V gene end was trimmed by 6 bases and the J gene end by 2 bases; junction bases not matched to a gene: 5. The CDR3 loop is CATRAQGITDTQYF. The DNA for the CDR3 is TGTGCCACCAGAGCACAGGGGATCACAGATACGCAGTATTTT.

CDR3 loop: CASSMGGQGMETQYF. The CDR3 nucleotides are TGTGCCAGCAGCATGGGGGGACAGGGGATGGAGACCCAGTACTTC. The chain uses TRBV7-3 and TRBJ2-5, with TRBD1 identical over 10 bases. The germline V gene encodes CDR1 SGHTA and CDR2 FQGTGA. V lost 5 bases, J lost 5 bases, and 8 bases stayed unmatched. The CDR3 spans 15 residues.

V usage is TRBV2 and J usage is TRBJ2-7; the match to TRBD1 covers 9 bases. The germline V gene has CDR1 SNHLY and CDR2 FYNNEI. This CDR3 is 14 amino acids long. Trimming removed 6 bases from V and 3 bases from J; junction bases left unmatched: 6. The CDR3, as DNA: TGTGCCAGCAGCGTGGACAGGGGCATCTACGAGCAGTACTTC. It yields the protein CASSVDRGIYEQYF.